The clone carrying this T cell receptor (beta chain) was seen a handful of times. The source of the sample is a study of blood T cells in healthy people across ages. PCR was performed a second time for about 7 to 11 cycles using a sample-barcoded 5' primer and a J-beta primer mix. TCRdb re-derived calls from the 5' RACE reads in MiXCR, one entry per CDR3 protein. The sample includes 450,000 to 600,000 distinct CDR3 sequences, roughly a quarter of them seen just once. The germline gives CDR1 MNHEY, CDR2 SVGEGT. V lost 5 bases to trimming and J lost 7 bases; unmatched junction nucleotides: 11. The CDR3 is 15 amino acids. The sample was also linked to a second study, of T cells of mothers and their children. That work contributes: Every microgram of extracted RNA entered cDNA synthesis, around 1.4 ug per 15 ul. The study obtained over 8.5 million TCR beta CDR3 reads per mother and 2.5 million to 3 million per child.

The chain employs TRBV6-2 or TRBV6-3 and TRBJ2-7; TRBD2 agrees at 10 bases. This clonotype originated in a boy between 2 and 10 years old in good health. The sequenced sample was blood. In DNA form, the CDR3 reads TGTGCCAGCAGTCAAATAGCGGGAGGTCTGCGAGAGCAGTACTTC. Amino acids: CASSQIAGGLREQYF.